This TCR beta chain was obtained from a study of long-term antiretroviral therapy in people with HIV. Findings and caveats of the study: The study found narrower CDR3 length ranges in HIV repertoires than in controls. Clones expanded before ART dominated the repertoire at all time points.

Sequencing used immunoSEQ v3.0 at survey level. TCRdb's copy holds only in-frame clones and misses some; the assay was immunoSEQ multiplex PCR. The sample lists 31,000 or so clones, about nine tenths occurring once. HIV-positive participants all received treatment in the United States. Of note for this clone: Antigen specificity is unknown.

The starting material was unsorted PBMCs, obtained about 5 years before starting antiretroviral therapy. The sequence was collected from a man in his fifties with HIV.

This CDR3 reads CASSLEGQGEKLFF. The CDR3 region has the DNA TGCGCCAGCAGCTTGGAGGGACAGGGGGAAAAACTGTTTTTT. The rearrangement uses TRBV5-1 and TRBJ1-4; 10 nucleotides agree with TRBD1. This CDR3 has 14 amino acids. Germline CDR1 is SGHRS and CDR2 is YFSETQ. J gave up 8 bases and V 0 bases, and 1 base lay outside the gene matches.